The clone carrying this TCR beta chain was detected a few times. Its antigen is not known. An end of the junction does not agree with germline; a read error may underlie this. The CDR3 loop spans 15 amino acids. Looked up from germline, CDR1 is MNHNY and CDR2 is SVGAGI (reference sequence). The input was approximately 500 ng total RNA; TCR beta cDNA was made from it with a constant-region primer. Libraries of TCR beta came from three nested multiplex PCR rounds with slightly modified ARM-PCR. Investigators reported that the first two PCR rounds, at 9 to 11 cycles each, used TRBV1-TRBV30 forward primers with a C-beta reverse primer. One entry per CDR3 protein results from TCRdb running MiXCR on the multiplex PCR reads. In the table there are 40,000 to 55,000 distinct CDR3 sequences, 65% to 80% of which are singletons. The data originate from a study of tumor-infiltrating lymphocytes in primary liver carcinoma. Whole-study context: Tumor lesions were T1-T3 N0M0 and spanned about 4 to 10 cm.

Study-level findings and limits: Merely about 7.5-24% of top clones occurred in all five tumor regions.

Co-extracting RNA and DNA was done with roughly 17-34 mg of unsorted bulk tissue as input. Surgery removed the patients' primary liver carcinoma. Sequenced sample: liver tumor tissue from sampling region 5. The subset is: tumor region T5, tumor centre. This sequence originates from a man aged 35-49 years with primary liver carcinoma and hepatitis B virus infection. The J gene is TRBJ1-2, the V gene TRBV6-6; D is uncertain. CDR3 protein: CAGASPSGANYGYTF. In nucleotides, the CDR3 is TGTGCCGGCGCATCCCCGAGTGGAGCTAACTATGGCTACACCTTT.